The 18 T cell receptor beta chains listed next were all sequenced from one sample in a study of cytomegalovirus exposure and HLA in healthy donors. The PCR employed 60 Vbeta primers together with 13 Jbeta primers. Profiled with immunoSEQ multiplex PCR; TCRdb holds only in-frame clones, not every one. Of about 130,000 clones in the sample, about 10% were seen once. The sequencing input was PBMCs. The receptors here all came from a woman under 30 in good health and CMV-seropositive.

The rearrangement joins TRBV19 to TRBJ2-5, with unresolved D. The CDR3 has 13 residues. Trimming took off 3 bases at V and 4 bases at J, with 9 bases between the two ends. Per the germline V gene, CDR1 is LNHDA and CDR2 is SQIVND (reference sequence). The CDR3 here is CASSMSIRETQYF. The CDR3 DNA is TGTGCCAGTAGTATGAGCATCCGAGAGACCCAGTACTTC. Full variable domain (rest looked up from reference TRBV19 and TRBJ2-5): DGGITQSPKYLFRKEGQNVTLSCEQNLNHDAMYWYRQDPGQGLRLIYYSQIVNDFQKGDIAEGYSVSREKKESFPLTVTSAQKNPTAFYLCASSMSIRETQYFGPGTRLLVL.

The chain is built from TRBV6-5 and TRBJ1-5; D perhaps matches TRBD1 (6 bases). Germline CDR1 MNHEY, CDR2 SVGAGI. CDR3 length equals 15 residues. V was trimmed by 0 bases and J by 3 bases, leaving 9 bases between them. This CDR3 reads CASSYSQGVNQPQHF. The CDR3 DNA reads TGTGCCAGCAGTTACTCACAGGGAGTCAATCAGCCCCAGCATTTT.

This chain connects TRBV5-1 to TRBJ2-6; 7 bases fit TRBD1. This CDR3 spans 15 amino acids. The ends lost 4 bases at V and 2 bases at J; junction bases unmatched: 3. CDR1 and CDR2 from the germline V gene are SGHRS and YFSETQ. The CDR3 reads CASSRDRAGANVLTF. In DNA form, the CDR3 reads TGCGCCAGCAGCCGCGACAGGGCTGGGGCCAACGTCCTGACTTTC. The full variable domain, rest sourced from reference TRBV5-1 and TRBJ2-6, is KAGVTQTPRYLIKTRGQQVTLSCSPISGHRSVSWYQQTPGQGLQFLFEYFSETQRNKGNFPGRFSGRQFSNSRSEMNVSTLELGDSALYLCASSRDRAGANVLTFGAGSRLTVL.

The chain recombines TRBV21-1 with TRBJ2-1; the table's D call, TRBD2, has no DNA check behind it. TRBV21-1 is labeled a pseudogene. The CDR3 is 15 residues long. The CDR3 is CASSLGLAGDNEQFF. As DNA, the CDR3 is TGTGCCAGCAGCTTGGGACTAGCGGGAGACAATGAGCAGTTCTTC.

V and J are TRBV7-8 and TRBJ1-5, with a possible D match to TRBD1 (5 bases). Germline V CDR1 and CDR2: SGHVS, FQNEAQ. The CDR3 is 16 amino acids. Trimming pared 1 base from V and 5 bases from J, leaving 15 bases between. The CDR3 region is CASSLGLGGADQPQHF. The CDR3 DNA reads TGTGCCAGCAGCTTAGGCCTCGGGGGAGCTGATCAGCCCCAGCATTTT.

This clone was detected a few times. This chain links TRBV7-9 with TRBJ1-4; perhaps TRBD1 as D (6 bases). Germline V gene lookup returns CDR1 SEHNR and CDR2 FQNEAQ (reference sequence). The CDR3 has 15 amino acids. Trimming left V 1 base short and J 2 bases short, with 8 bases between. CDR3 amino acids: CASSLGDTTNEKLFF. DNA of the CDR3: TGTGCCAGCAGCTTAGGGGACACGACTAATGAAAAACTGTTTTTT.

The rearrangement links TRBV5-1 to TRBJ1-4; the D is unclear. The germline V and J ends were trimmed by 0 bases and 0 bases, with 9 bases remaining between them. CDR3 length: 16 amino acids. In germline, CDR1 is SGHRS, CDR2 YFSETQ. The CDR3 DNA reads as TGCGCCAGCAGCTTGGACGTCCCAGCAACTAATGAAAAACTGTTTTTT. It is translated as CASSLDVPATNEKLFF.

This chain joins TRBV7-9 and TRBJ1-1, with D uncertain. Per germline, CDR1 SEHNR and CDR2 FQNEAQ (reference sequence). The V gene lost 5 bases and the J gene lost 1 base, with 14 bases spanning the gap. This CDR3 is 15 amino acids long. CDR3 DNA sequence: TGTGCCAGCAGCCTGGCGGACTTATCGAACACTGAAGCTTTCTTT. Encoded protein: CASSLADLSNTEAFF.

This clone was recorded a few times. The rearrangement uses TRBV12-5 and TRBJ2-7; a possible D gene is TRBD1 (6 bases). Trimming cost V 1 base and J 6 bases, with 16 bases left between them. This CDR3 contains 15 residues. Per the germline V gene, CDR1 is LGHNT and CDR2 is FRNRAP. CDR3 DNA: TGTGCTAGTGGTTTGGACCCACAGGGAAGAAGCGAGCAGTACTTC. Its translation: CASGLDPQGRSEQYF.

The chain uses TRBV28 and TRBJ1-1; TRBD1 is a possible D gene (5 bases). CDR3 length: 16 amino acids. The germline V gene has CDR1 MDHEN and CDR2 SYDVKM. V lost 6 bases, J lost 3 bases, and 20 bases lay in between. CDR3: CASSSPGGGGYTEAFF. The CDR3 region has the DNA TGTGCCAGCAGCTCCCCCGGGGGGGGAGGGTACACTGAAGCTTTCTTT.

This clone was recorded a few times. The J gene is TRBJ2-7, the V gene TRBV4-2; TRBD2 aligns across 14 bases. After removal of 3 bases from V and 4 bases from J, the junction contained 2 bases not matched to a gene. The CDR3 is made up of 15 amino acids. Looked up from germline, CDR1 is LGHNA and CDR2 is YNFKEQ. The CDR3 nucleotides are TGTGCCAGCAGCCAGGGACTAGCGGGAGCTTACGAGCAGTACTTC. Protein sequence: CASSQGLAGAYEQYF.

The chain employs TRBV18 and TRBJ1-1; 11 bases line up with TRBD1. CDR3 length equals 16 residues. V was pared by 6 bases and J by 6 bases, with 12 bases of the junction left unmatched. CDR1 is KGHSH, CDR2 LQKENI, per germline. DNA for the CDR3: TGTGCCAGCTCCCCGGACAGGGGGCGTAGGATCTCTGAAGCTTTCTTT. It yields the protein CASSPDRGRRISEAFF.

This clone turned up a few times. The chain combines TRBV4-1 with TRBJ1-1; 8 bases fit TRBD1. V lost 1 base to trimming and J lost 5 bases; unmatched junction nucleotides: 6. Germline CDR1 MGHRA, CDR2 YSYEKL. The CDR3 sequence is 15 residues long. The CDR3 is CASSQVDRDRTEAFF. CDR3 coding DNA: TGCGCCAGCAGCCAAGTCGACCGGGACAGGACTGAAGCTTTCTTT.

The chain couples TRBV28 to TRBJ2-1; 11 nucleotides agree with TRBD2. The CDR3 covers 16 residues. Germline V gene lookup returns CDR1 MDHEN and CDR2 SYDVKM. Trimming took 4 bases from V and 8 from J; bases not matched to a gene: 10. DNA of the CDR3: TGTGCCAGCAGTTCCATTAGCGGGAGGGGCGACGATGAGCAGTTCTTC. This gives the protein CASSSISGRGDDEQFF.

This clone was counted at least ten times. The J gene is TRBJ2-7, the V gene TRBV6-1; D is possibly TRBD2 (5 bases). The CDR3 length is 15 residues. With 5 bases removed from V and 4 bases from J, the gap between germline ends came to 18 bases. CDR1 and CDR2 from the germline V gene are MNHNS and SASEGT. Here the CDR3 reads CASSIIGVEEYEQYF. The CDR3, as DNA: TGTGCCAGCAGTATAATCGGGGTTGAGGAATACGAGCAGTACTTC.

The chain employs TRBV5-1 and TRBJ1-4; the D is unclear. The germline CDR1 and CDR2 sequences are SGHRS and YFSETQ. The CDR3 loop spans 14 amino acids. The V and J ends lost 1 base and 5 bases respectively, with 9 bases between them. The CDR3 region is CASSLTEPNEKLFF. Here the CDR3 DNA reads TGCGCCAGCAGCTTGACAGAGCCCAATGAAAAACTGTTTTTT.

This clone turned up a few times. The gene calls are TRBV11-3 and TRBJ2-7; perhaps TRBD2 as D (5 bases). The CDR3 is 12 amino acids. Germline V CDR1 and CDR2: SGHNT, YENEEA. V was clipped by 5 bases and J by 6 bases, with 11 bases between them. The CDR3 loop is CASSSEGSEQYF. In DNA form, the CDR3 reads TGTGCCAGCAGCAGCGAGGGTTCCGAGCAGTACTTC.

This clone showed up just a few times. Written as DNA, the CDR3 is TGTGCCAGCAGCTTGGGAGGTGGGGGACAACTCTATGGCTACACCTTC. Protein product: CASSLGGGGQLYGYTF. The gene calls are TRBV5-4 and TRBJ1-2; TRBD1 is a possible D gene (6 bases). Trimming shortened V by 0 bases and J by 4 bases, and 16 bases separated the two germline ends. Looked up from germline, CDR1 is SGHNT and CDR2 is YYREEE (reference sequence). The CDR3 loop spans 16 amino acids.